This T cell receptor beta chain was sequenced for a study of blood T cell repertoires in COVID-19. Study in general: Acute-phase and convalescent COVID-19 samples originated in the United States, Italy and Spain. T cells, B-cell-depleted T cells, or PBMCs provided the cDNA or gDNA that served as material.

This clone was recorded a few times. Per germline, CDR1 DFQATT and CDR2 SNEGSKA (reference sequence). V was cut by 3 bases and J by 0 bases, with 15 bases left in between. This CDR3 spans 16 amino acids. Measured with immunoSEQ multiplex PCR; TCRdb has only the in-frame clones, and not every one. This table holds roughly 410,000 clones, over 75% found once. V usage is TRBV20-1 and J usage is TRBJ1-5; perhaps TRBD1 as D (6 bases). The receptor comes from a woman aged 60-70 years with COVID-19, enrolled during active disease. The sample comprised peripheral blood. As DNA, the CDR3 is TGCAGTGCTAGTCGCCGGGACACCGATAGCAATCAGCCCCAGCATTTT. Amino acid sequence: CSASRRDTDSNQPQHF.